Listed here are 3 T cell receptor beta chains from one sample, sequenced in a study of regulatory T cells in long-lasting Graves disease. With iRepertoire HTBI primers and Arm-PCR of CDR3 regions, TCR beta libraries were built. A single record per CDR3 protein comes from TCRdb applying MiXCR to the multiplex PCR reads. Found here are 580,000 or so distinct CDR3 sequences, about 15% of them singletons; the top ten hold around 12%. Time point meaning: newly diagnosed GD, antithyroid drugs for less than 3 months. PBMC RNA served as the TCR library source. These data were also reused for a study on T cells in Graves' hyperthyroidism and ophthalmopathy.

The sample in question was peripheral blood mononuclear cells (PBMCs), obtained at new diagnosis, from a patient treated with antithyroid drugs. These receptors were collected from a man aged 18 to 35 with Graves disease.

This clonotype has at least ten counts. V and J are TRBV28 and TRBJ2-1, with TRBD2 matching over 9 bases. Per germline, CDR1 MDHEN and CDR2 SYDVKM. The V and J ends lost 7 bases and 10 bases, in that order; junction bases with no gene match: 11. The CDR3 totals 14 residues. CDR3 in DNA: TGTGCCAGCAAGGTACGCGGGACTAGCAGCGAGCAGTTCTTC. It is translated as CASKVRGTSSEQFF.

This clonotype was detected ten times or more. This chain connects TRBV29-1 to TRBJ2-5, with D perhaps matching TRBD1 or TRBD2 (6 bases each). Germline CDR1 and CDR2: SQVTM and ANQGSEA. V was cut by 3 bases and J by 10 bases, with 9 bases left in between. The CDR3 contains 10 residues. CDR3 sequence: CSVEEGDQYF. The CDR3 DNA reads TGCAGCGTTGAGGAGGGGGACCAGTACTTC.

This chain uses TRBV3-1 with TRBJ2-7, with D unresolved. Looked up from germline, CDR1 is LGHDT and CDR2 is YNNKEL (reference sequence). The germline V and J ends were trimmed by 6 bases and 3 bases, with 6 bases remaining between them. The CDR3 contains 11 residues. The CDR3 region is CASSVYYEQYF. For the CDR3, the DNA is TGTGCCAGCAGTGTATACTACGAGCAGTACTTC.